Listed below are T cell receptor beta chains from one sample, sequenced in a study of T-cell reconstitution after alpha-beta-depleted transplantation in children. TCRdb used MiXCR to reprocess the PCR reads, holding one entry per CDR3 protein. The sample lists roughly 610,000 distinct CDR3 sequences, roughly a tenth occurring once. The sequencing used PBMCs from the stem cell graft donor, collected from the stem cell graft. The origin of the receptors is a human donor who donated a stem cell graft to a child with acute myeloid leukemia. Each CDR3 is given with its conserved first and last residue. D genes are given only for firm matches. Clone size, where shown, is once, few, many, or a class for clones that have expanded.

d_gene	v_gene	j_gene	len	abundance	CDR3aa	CDR3nt
NA	TRBV29-1	TRBJ2-7	11	many	CSVNTAYEQYF	TGCAGCGTTAACACAGCCTACGAGCAGTACTTC
NA	TRBV2	TRBJ1-1	14	few	CASSAGARNTEAFF	TGTGCCAGCAGTGCAGGGGCGCGGAACACTGAAGCTTTCTTT
NA	TRBV6-1	TRBJ1-1	14	few	CASTSGSLKPEAFF	TGTGCCAGCACCTCGGGGAGCCTGAAGCCTGAAGCTTTCTTT
TRBD1	TRBV29-1	TRBJ2-7	13	few	CSVQGAFVHEQYF	TGCAGCGTCCAGGGGGCGTTCGTTCACGAGCAGTACTTC
NA	TRBV6-2/TRBV6-3	TRBJ1-5	12	few	CASSPRDQPQHF	TGTGCCAGCAGCCCCAGGGATCAGCCCCAGCATTTT
NA	TRBV24-1	TRBJ1-5	15	NA	CATSDLAGPNQPQHF	TGTGCCACCAGTGATTTGGCGGGGCCCAATCAGCCCCAGCATTTT
TRBD1	TRBV5-1	TRBJ2-3	15	NA	CASSLDGVRGDTQYF	TGCGCCAGCAGCTTGGATGGAGTCAGGGGGGATACGCAGTATTTT
TRBD2	TRBV5-6	TRBJ2-1	15	few	CASSSETSGNYEQFF	TGTGCCAGCAGCTCCGAGACTAGCGGGAACTATGAGCAGTTCTTC
TRBD1	TRBV11-2	TRBJ1-3	13	few	CATGAGGGNTIYF	TGTGCCACGGGGGCAGGGGGAGGAAACACCATATATTTT
NA	TRBV28	TRBJ1-5	17	few	CASSLRWRGGSNQPQHF	TGTGCCAGCAGTTTAAGGTGGCGGGGAGGGAGCAATCAGCCCCAGCATTTT
TRBD2	TRBV7-2	TRBJ2-7	15	many	CASSLAAGASYEQYF	TGCGCCAGCAGCTTGGCGGCGGGAGCGTCCTACGAGCAGTACTTC
NA	TRBV27	TRBJ2-3	17	NA	CASSFIDQIFTPDTQYF	TGTGCCAGCAGTTTCATAGATCAGATCTTTACACCAGATACGCAGTATTTT
TRBD2	TRBV20-1	TRBJ2-1	14	many	CSASKAGVSHEQFF	TGCAGTGCTAGTAAGGCGGGAGTATCTCATGAGCAGTTCTTC
TRBD2	TRBV20-1	TRBJ2-7	15	NA	CSAPLAGGVSYEQYF	TGCAGTGCTCCACTAGCGGGGGGGGTCTCCTACGAGCAGTACTTC